The next 17 T cell receptor beta chains were all read from a single sample in a study of technical replicates of blood from four donors. Repertoires were generated with immunoSEQ multiplex PCR, while TCRdb's copy carries only in-frame clones and drops some. Seen here are about 75,000 clones, around 97% observed once, and the top ten hold more than 0.15%. The specimen was T cells isolated from PBMCs. All receptors come from a human donor in good health.

The V and J genes are TRBV9 and TRBJ1-2; maybe TRBD1 (5 bases). This CDR3 has 17 residues. V lost 0 bases to trimming and J lost 1 base, with 16 bases between them. The germline CDR1 and CDR2 sequences are SGDLS and YYNGEE. The CDR3 loop reads CASSVGKGAESNYGYTF. The CDR3 nucleotides read TGTGCCAGCAGCGTAGGGAAAGGGGCAGAGAGTAACTATGGCTACACCTTC.

J is TRBJ1-5 and V is TRBV9, with D maybe TRBD1 (6 bases). The CDR3 extends over 13 amino acids. The V gene's germline CDR1 is SGDLS and CDR2 YYNGEE. With 4 bases removed from V and 6 bases from J, the gap between germline ends came to 11 bases. The CDR3 DNA is TGTGCCAGCAGCCCTCGGGACACTCAGCCCCAGCATTTT. Its translation: CASSPRDTQPQHF.

The rearrangement uses TRBV2 and TRBJ2-7; 11 bases agree with TRBD1. The V gene end was trimmed by 5 bases and the J gene end by 4 bases; junction bases not matched to a gene: 10. Germline CDR1 is SNHLY and CDR2 is FYNNEI. The CDR3 has 16 amino acids. The CDR3 is CASSPIGTGGKYEQYF. CDR3 sequence (DNA): TGTGCCAGCAGTCCGATCGGGACAGGGGGAAAGTACGAGCAGTACTTC.

The J gene is TRBJ2-3, the V gene TRBV5-1; D not certain. The CDR3 length is 11 residues. Germline CDR1 reads SGHRS; CDR2 reads YFSETQ. V shed 2 bases and J shed 5 bases, with 3 bases lying between them. CDR3 in amino acids: CASSFRDTQYF. CDR3 nucleotide sequence: TGCGCCAGCAGCTTTAGAGATACGCAGTATTTT.

The chain joins TRBV4-2 to TRBJ1-2; 9 nucleotides align to TRBD1. Looked up from germline, CDR1 is LGHNA and CDR2 is YNFKEQ. V dropped 2 bases and J dropped 8; count of bases not matched to a gene: 15. This CDR3 spans 17 amino acids. Here the CDR3 DNA reads TGTGCCAGCAGCCAATCCACGGGGACAGGGATGGGGAACGGCTACACCTTC. Its protein is CASSQSTGTGMGNGYTF.

This chain links TRBV2 with TRBJ2-6; D not resolved. The ends were cut back, 8 bases at V and 0 bases at J, with 14 bases in the middle. CDR3 length: 16 residues. Germline loops: CDR1 SNHLY, CDR2 FYNNEI. CDR3 in amino acids: CASDLGAYSGANVLTF. CDR3 in DNA: TGTGCCAGCGACCTTGGAGCGTACTCTGGGGCCAACGTCCTGACTTTC.

V is TRBV5-6 and J is TRBJ2-1; D is perhaps TRBD2 (5 bases). V was trimmed by 2 bases and J by 3 bases, leaving 9 bases between them. The CDR3 runs to 14 residues. CDR1 is SGHDT, CDR2 YYEEEE, per germline. CDR3 DNA sequence: TGTGCCAGCAGCTTAGCCGGGATCTACAATGAGCAGTTCTTC. Encoded protein: CASSLAGIYNEQFF.

The CDR3 nucleotides are TGTGCCAGCAGCCAAGATGAACAGGTTGGTGGCTACACCTTC. Protein product: CASSQDEQVGGYTF. V usage is TRBV4-2 and J usage is TRBJ1-2, with D maybe TRBD1 (5 bases). Germline V lookup: CDR1 LGHNA, CDR2 YNFKEQ. This CDR3 region has 14 residues. Trimming left V 0 bases short and J 7 bases short, with 12 bases between.

The chain couples TRBV5-1 to TRBJ2-5; no clear D gene. Trimming cost V 0 bases and J 4 bases, with 7 bases left between them. Germline assignment: CDR1 SGHRS and CDR2 YFSETQ. The CDR3 consists of 13 residues. This CDR3 is CASSLGGAETQYF. The CDR3 DNA is TGCGCCAGCAGCTTGGGAGGAGCAGAGACCCAGTACTTC.

The rearrangement uses TRBV6-5 and TRBJ2-6; tentative D call: TRBD2 (5 bases). Germline V gene sequence: CDR1 MNHEY, CDR2 SVGAGI. There are 15 residues in the CDR3. The V end lost 2 bases, the J end lost 2 bases, and 7 bases lay between the germline ends. The DNA for the CDR3 is TGTGCCAGCAGTTACGACGGGGCTGGGGCCAACGTCCTGACTTTC. It is translated as CASSYDGAGANVLTF.

Only one count was recorded for this clone. This sequence joins TRBV27 and TRBJ2-7, with 9 nucleotides matching TRBD1. The V and J ends lost 3 bases and 2 bases, in that order; junction bases with no gene match: 11. The CDR3 sequence is 17 residues long. Germline-derived CDR1 and CDR2 are MNHEY and SMNVEV (reference sequence). CDR3 amino acids: CASSLFSQGAKTYEQYF. DNA for the CDR3: TGTGCCAGCAGTTTGTTCTCACAGGGGGCGAAAACCTACGAGCAGTACTTC.

The V gene is TRBV5-1, the J gene TRBJ2-5; D unclear. With 5 bases removed from V and 2 bases from J, the gap between germline ends came to 10 bases. The CDR3 covers 13 residues. Per germline, CDR1 SGHRS and CDR2 YFSETQ. In DNA, the CDR3 is TGCGCCAGCAGGACGACTTTTCAAGAGACCCAGTACTTC. Residues: CASRTTFQETQYF.

The chain is built from TRBV5-1 and TRBJ1-4; TRBD1 matches 7 bases. Germline loops: CDR1 SGHRS, CDR2 YFSETQ. V lost 3 bases to trimming and J lost 2 bases; unmatched junction nucleotides: 1. The CDR3 sequence is 14 residues long. The CDR3 DNA reads as TGCGCCAGCAGCTCGGGACAGACTAATGAAAAACTGTTTTTT. It translates to CASSSGQTNEKLFF.

This rearrangement joins TRBV28 to TRBJ1-2; the match to TRBD1 covers 8 bases. CDR1 is MDHEN, CDR2 SYDVKM, per germline. With 5 bases clipped from V and 4 bases from J, the junction kept 3 bases outside the gene matches. The CDR3 is 13 residues long. CDR3 coding DNA: TGTGCCAGCAGTCCGGGACAGGTCTATGGCTACACCTTC. Translating it yields CASSPGQVYGYTF.

This chain links TRBV30 with TRBJ2-2, with 9 bases aligning to TRBD2. With V trimmed by 2 bases and J by 0 bases, 4 bases remained unmatched. CDR1 is GTSNPN, CDR2 SVGIG, per germline (reference sequence). CDR3 length: 16 residues. The CDR3 region is CAWSHAGGPNTGELFF. CDR3 in DNA: TGTGCCTGGAGTCATGCGGGGGGGCCGAACACCGGGGAGCTGTTTTTT. Full variable domain (remainder filled in from reference TRBV30 and TRBJ2-2): SQTIHQWPATLVQPVGSPLSLECTVEGTSNPNLYWYRQAAGRGLQLLFYSVGIGQISSEVPQNLSASRPQDRQFILSSKKLLLSDSGFYLCAWSHAGGPNTGELFFGEGSRLTVL.

The chain uses TRBV11-2 and TRBJ2-7; 7 bases are shared with TRBD1. The CDR3 loop spans 14 amino acids. CDR1 is SGHAT and CDR2 is FQNNGV in the germline V gene. The J segment lost 4 bases and the V segment lost 5 bases, leaving 8 bases of the junction unmatched. The CDR3 here is CASSEDRVGYEQYF. The CDR3, as DNA: TGTGCCAGCAGCGAAGACAGGGTGGGATACGAGCAGTACTTC.

The V gene is TRBV27, the J gene TRBJ2-7; 7 nucleotides line up with TRBD1. This CDR3 spans 15 amino acids. Trimming cost V 0 bases and J 4 bases; bases outside gene matches: 6. Germline-derived CDR1 and CDR2 are MNHEY and SMNVEV (reference sequence). The CDR3 DNA follows: TGTGCCAGCAGTTTATCACGACCAGGGGGATACGAGCAGTACTTC. Translating gives CASSLSRPGGYEQYF.